This is a list of T cell receptor beta chains from one sample in a study of breast tumors, draining lymph nodes, adjacent tissues. MiXCR was run by TCRdb on the multiplex PCR reads, yielding one entry per CDR3 protein. The sample lists about 170,000 distinct CDR3 sequences, 25% to 40% seen once, with roughly 3.8% in the top ten. Sequenced sample: axillary lymph node tissue. The receptor set was obtained from a female donor with breast cancer. Some clones in this sample may be carry-over from other donors' samples. Each CDR3 is given with its conserved first and last residue. The D gene is left open where the match is weak. Clone size is not always given. Where it is, it says once, few, many or a class for expanded clones.

>TRBJ1-6|many|TRBV25-1|TRBD1
TGTGCCAGCAGGGGGGACAGGGGAAGAAATTCACCCCTCCACTTT
CASRGDRGRNSPLHF
>TRBJ2-5|many|TRBV5-6|TRBD2
TGTGCCAGCAGCCTTCTTTACGGGAGGGGGGAGACCCAGTACTTC
CASSLLYGRGETQYF
>TRBJ1-4|few|TRBV6-2/TRBV6-3|NA
TGTGCCAGCAGCCGCCCCTGGGAGAGTAATAATGAAAAACTGTTTTTT
CASSRPWESNNEKLFF
>TRBJ2-2|many|TRBV20-1|TRBD2
TGCAGTGCTAGAGATCGTTTGACTAGCGGGGGCACGAACACCGGGGAGCTGTTTTTT
CSARDRLTSGGTNTGELFF
>TRBJ2-2|NA|TRBV10-1|NA
TGCGCCAGCAGTCCACTAGCAAACACCGGGGAGCTGTTTTTT
CASSPLANTGELFF
>TRBJ2-7|many|TRBV11-1|NA
TGTGCCAGCAGCTTAGAACCAGGGGCCCACGAGCAGTACTTC
CASSLEPGAHEQYF
>TRBJ2-3|NA|TRBV4-2|TRBD2
TGTGCCAGCAGCCAAGGCGGGACTAGCGGGAGCACAGATACGCAGTATTTT
CASSQGGTSGSTDTQYF
>TRBJ2-1|many|TRBV7-2|TRBD2
TGTGCCAGCAGCTTAGAGGCACCGGGACTAGCCTCTAATGAGCAGTTCTTC
CASSLEAPGLASNEQFF
>TRBJ1-2|many|TRBV4-1|TRBD1
TGCGCCAGCAGCCACCCGGGACAGGGGGCCTATGGCTACACCTTC
CASSHPGQGAYGYTF
>TRBJ1-5|few|TRBV24-1|NA
TGTGCCACCAGCGATCCCCCCCCCGGTAATCAGCCCCAGCATTTT
CATSDPPPGNQPQHF
>TRBJ2-1|many|TRBV11-2|TRBD2
TGTGCCAGCAGCCCACGCCTAGGGCTAGCGGGGGGAGACAATGAGCAGTTCTTC
CASSPRLGLAGGDNEQFF
>TRBJ2-2|many|TRBV12-3/TRBV12-4|NA
TGTGCCAGCAGTTTAGTTGGCACGAACACCGGGGAGCTGTTTTTT
CASSLVGTNTGELFF
>TRBJ1-3|many|TRBV6-5|NA
TGTGCCAGCAGTCGAGGAAACACCATATATTTT
CASSRGNTIYF
>TRBJ2-5|many|TRBV20-1|TRBD1
TGCAGTGCTCAAGGGACAGTCCAGTACTTC
CSAQGTVQYF
>TRBJ2-1|many|TRBV7-2|NA
TGTGCCAGCAGCCCATCCTACAATGAGCAGTTCTTC
CASSPSYNEQFF
>TRBJ2-3|many|TRBV20-1|NA
TGCAGTGCTAGACGGCTGACAGATACGCAGTATTTT
CSARRLTDTQYF
>TRBJ2-2|few|TRBV6-2/TRBV6-3|NA
TGTGCCAGCGCTCGCGGCGGGGAGCTGTTTTTT
CASARGGELFF
>TRBJ2-7|many|TRBV4-1|NA
TGCGCCAGCAGCCCGTCAGGGCGTGGGTCCCACGAGCAGTACTTC
CASSPSGRGSHEQYF
>TRBJ2-7|NA|TRBV6-5|NA
TGTGCCAGCAGTTACACACAGGACTCCTACGTGCAGTACTTC
CASSYTQDSYVQYF
>TRBJ2-7|many|TRBV5-1|NA
TGCGCCAGCAGCTTGGCCCGTCGGGGGCCAGGGACCATCGACGAGCAGTACTTC
CASSLARRGPGTIDEQYF
>TRBJ2-3|NA|TRBV7-2|TRBD2
TGTGTCAGCAGCTTAGAGGCTAGCGGGCGCGCCACCACAGGGTCCCCAAGAGATACGCAGTATTTT
CVSSLEASGRATTGSPRDTQYF
>TRBJ2-7|many|TRBV30|NA
TGTGCCTGGAGCGAAAATTCCTACGAGCAGTACTTC
CAWSENSYEQYF
>TRBJ2-3|many|TRBV20-1|NA
TGCAGTGCCTCCTGGGCGGGACCAGATACGCAGTATTTT
CSASWAGPDTQYF
>TRBJ1-2|many|TRBV12-3/TRBV12-4|NA
TGTGCCAGCAGCCCGACCGGGACACCCGTTGGCTACACCTTC
CASSPTGTPVGYTF
>TRBJ2-7|many|TRBV7-2|NA
TGTGCCAGCAGCTTACGCGGGGCGAATTACGAGCAGTACTTC
CASSLRGANYEQYF
>TRBJ2-3|many|TRBV11-2|TRBD2
TGTGCCAGCAGCTCTTCGGGACTAGCGGTTAGCACAGATACGCAGTATTTT
CASSSSGLAVSTDTQYF
>TRBJ2-2|NA|TRBV10-3|NA
TGTGCCATCAGTGTAGGCGGGGCCGCGAACACCGGGGGGCTGTTTTTC
CAISVGGAANTGGLFF
>TRBJ2-4|NA|TRBV20-1|NA
TGCAGTGCTAGAGGCAACCCAGGAGGTCTCGTCCAAGCCAAAAACATTCAGTACTTC
CSARGNPGGLVQAKNIQYF
>TRBJ2-2|many|TRBV10-3|NA
TGTGCCATCAGTGAGTTACGGCCGAACACCGGGGAGCTGTTTTTT
CAISELRPNTGELFF
>TRBJ2-1|many|TRBV7-9|TRBD2
TGTGCCAGCAGCTTAAGGCTAGCGGGCAACAATGAGCAGTTCTTC
CASSLRLAGNNEQFF
>TRBJ1-4|many|TRBV3-1|NA
TGTGCCAGCAGGGGGGCGGGGGCGCCCGAAAAACTGTTTTTT
CASRGAGAPEKLFF
>TRBJ1-5|NA|TRBV20-1|TRBD1
TGCAGTGCTAACCAAGACAGGGCGGGTCGGGCCCAGCATTTT
CSANQDRAGRAQHF
>TRBJ1-2|few|TRBV7-8|NA
TGTGCCAGCAGCTCCCGACAGATTGATCACCGTTTTGGGGATGGCTACACCTTC
CASSSRQIDHRFGDGYTF
>TRBJ2-7|many|TRBV14|TRBD1
TGTGCCAGCTCGGGACAGGGGTCGGGCGAGCAGTACTTC
CASSGQGSGEQYF
>TRBJ2-7|many|TRBV7-2|TRBD2
TGTGCCAGCAGCGAGGGACTAGCGGGAGGGCCAGCCTACGAGCAGTACTTC
CASSEGLAGGPAYEQYF
>TRBJ2-3|NA|TRBV3-1|TRBD1
TGCGCCAGCAGCCGGGCAGGGGGCTCCTCAGATACGCAGTATTTT
CASSRAGGSSDTQYF
>TRBJ1-2|many|TRBV19|NA
TGTGCCAGTAGTATGTTGGGGAACTATGGCTACACCTTC
CASSMLGNYGYTF
>TRBJ2-1|NA|TRBV4-1|TRBD1
TGCGCCAGCAGCCTAATATGGACAGGATACAATGAGCAGTTCTTC
CASSLIWTGYNEQFF
>TRBJ1-6|NA|TRBV7-8|NA
TGTGCCAGCAGCTTAGGCGGGGGGGGATCACCCCTCCACTTT
CASSLGGGGSPLHF
>TRBJ1-5|many|TRBV20-1|NA
TGCAGTGCTGGCCCTGGGAATCAGCCCCAGCATTTT
CSAGPGNQPQHF
>TRBJ2-3|many|TRBV24-1|NA
TGTGCCACCAGTGATCCAGGGTCTCCTTCCACAGATACGCAGTATTTT
CATSDPGSPSTDTQYF
>TRBJ2-3|many|TRBV12-3/TRBV12-4|TRBD2
TGTGCCAGCAGTTTAGGGGCTAGCGGGAGTCAAGATACGCAGTATTTT
CASSLGASGSQDTQYF
>TRBJ1-6|many|TRBV12-3/TRBV12-4|NA
TGTGCCAGCACTCTTCAGGAGTATTCACCCCTCCACTTT
CASTLQEYSPLHF
>TRBJ2-1|many|TRBV9|NA
TGTGCCAGCAGCGTATCCAGGGGTAGGTCCTACAATGAGCAGTTCTTC
CASSVSRGRSYNEQFF
>TRBJ2-3|many|TRBV30|NA
TGTGCCTGGAGTGTTAGCACAGATACGCAGTATTTT
CAWSVSTDTQYF
>TRBJ2-3|many|TRBV7-6|NA
TGTGCCAGCAGCTTAGACTGGGACTCCTTAGGCGGTACGCAGTATTTT
CASSLDWDSLGGTQYF
>TRBJ1-5|many|TRBV20-1|NA
TGCAGTGCTAGATCCGAGGTGGGGGTGGGAAATCAGCCCCAGCATTTT
CSARSEVGVGNQPQHF
>TRBJ1-2|NA|TRBV10-3|NA
TGTGCCATCAGTCCAGGGTATGGCTACACCTTC
CAISPGYGYTF
>TRBJ1-1|few|TRBV12-3/TRBV12-4|NA
TGTGCCAGCAGTGTCGGTGGGGCTGAAGCTTTCTTT
CASSVGGAEAFF
>TRBJ1-4|many|TRBV28|NA
TGTGCCAGCAGTTGGGATGCAACTAATGAAAAACTGTTTTTT
CASSWDATNEKLFF
>TRBJ2-7|few|TRBV28|TRBD1
TGTGCCAGCACCCTAGGGGGCATCCCCTCCGAGCAGTACTTC
CASTLGGIPSEQYF
>TRBJ2-4|many|TRBV2|TRBD2
TGTGCCAGCAGTACCGGACTAGAGGACATTCAGTACTTC
CASSTGLEDIQYF
>TRBJ1-2|many|TRBV6-5|TRBD1
TGTGCCAGCAGTTACTCGGACAGGGAGGTCTATGGCTACACCTTC
CASSYSDREVYGYTF